The next 8 T cell receptor beta chains were all read from a single sample in a study of blood T cell repertoires in COVID-19. Profiling relied on immunoSEQ multiplex PCR, and the TCRdb table lists in-frame clones only, not all of them. This sample carries about 75,000 clones, 70% to 80% of them seen once, and the ten largest clones take 5.4%. The material sequenced was peripheral blood. These receptor sequences come from an elderly woman with active or convalescent COVID-19.

The chain combines TRBV19 with TRBJ1-5, with D hard to call. Per the germline V gene, CDR1 is LNHDA and CDR2 is SQIVND (reference sequence). The CDR3 is 13 amino acids. V was pared by 1 base and J by 9 bases, with 10 bases between. Here the CDR3 DNA reads TGTGCCAGTAGTATAGCCCCGCAGTCGCCCCAGCATTTT. This gives the protein CASSIAPQSPQHF.

The chain couples TRBV10-2 to TRBJ2-7; TRBD2 matches at 9 bases. Germline V gives CDR1 WSHSY, CDR2 SAAADI. CDR3 length: 14 residues. V dropped 4 bases and J dropped 0; count of bases not matched to a gene: 1. The CDR3, as DNA: TGCGCCAGCAGTGTAGCGGGGGCCTCCTACGAGCAGTACTTC. As protein: CASSVAGASYEQYF.

The J gene is TRBJ2-1, the V gene TRBV7-2; TRBD2 aligns across 10 bases. V lost 5 bases and J lost 10; bases outside the gene matches: 20. The germline CDR1 and CDR2 sequences are SGHTA and FQGNSA. The CDR3 is 18 residues long. The CDR3 region has the DNA TGTGCCAGCAGCCTAGTTGGGAGGGCTAGCGGGAGATCTAGCGAGCAGTTCTTC. Protein sequence: CASSLVGRASGRSSEQFF.

This chain links TRBV2 with TRBJ1-2, with TRBD1 matching 7 bases. Germline V gene lookup returns CDR1 SNHLY and CDR2 FYNNEI. V gave up 1 base and J gave up 5 bases; unmatched junction bases: 7. CDR3 length: 15 amino acids. CDR3: CASSEDGTAMYGYTF. The CDR3 DNA reads as TGTGCCAGCAGTGAAGATGGGACAGCTATGTATGGCTACACCTTC.

The V and J genes are TRBV19 and TRBJ2-5; 7 positions match TRBD1. The germline CDR1 and CDR2 sequences are LNHDA and SQIVND (reference sequence). Germline trimming cut 9 bases from V and 5 bases from J; bases unmatched to any gene: 15. The CDR3 totals 15 residues. The CDR3 region is CARTAGGPVMETQYF. For the CDR3, the DNA is TGTGCCAGGACGGCAGGGGGACCGGTTATGGAGACCCAGTACTTC.

The gene calls are TRBV6-5 and TRBJ2-5; 12 nucleotides align to TRBD2. Germline CDR1 reads MNHEY; CDR2 reads SVGAGI. Unmatched junction bases numbered 7, after V lost 6 bases and J lost 5 bases. The CDR3 contains 15 residues. CDR3 sequence: CASRSSGGAGETQYF. CDR3 sequence (DNA): TGTGCCAGCAGATCTAGCGGGGGGGCCGGTGAGACCCAGTACTTC.

This clone came up once. This chain connects TRBV28 to TRBJ1-4, with D possibly matching TRBD1 (6 bases). The CDR3 runs to 15 residues. The germline V and J ends were trimmed by 3 bases and 0 bases, with 8 bases remaining between them. Germline assignment: CDR1 MDHEN and CDR2 SYDVKM. The CDR3 here is CASSLDRATNEKLFF. The CDR3 nucleotides read TGTGCCAGCAGTTTGGACAGAGCAACTAATGAAAAACTGTTTTTT.

The V and J genes are TRBV5-1 and TRBJ2-3; 8 bases match TRBD2. The V gene end was trimmed by 3 bases and the J gene end by 4 bases; junction bases not matched to a gene: 10. This CDR3 region has 16 residues. Germline-derived CDR1 and CDR2 are SGHRS and YFSETQ. The CDR3 here is CASSWGNSGIADTQYF. The CDR3 coding sequence is TGCGCCAGCAGCTGGGGGAATAGCGGGATAGCAGATACGCAGTATTTT.